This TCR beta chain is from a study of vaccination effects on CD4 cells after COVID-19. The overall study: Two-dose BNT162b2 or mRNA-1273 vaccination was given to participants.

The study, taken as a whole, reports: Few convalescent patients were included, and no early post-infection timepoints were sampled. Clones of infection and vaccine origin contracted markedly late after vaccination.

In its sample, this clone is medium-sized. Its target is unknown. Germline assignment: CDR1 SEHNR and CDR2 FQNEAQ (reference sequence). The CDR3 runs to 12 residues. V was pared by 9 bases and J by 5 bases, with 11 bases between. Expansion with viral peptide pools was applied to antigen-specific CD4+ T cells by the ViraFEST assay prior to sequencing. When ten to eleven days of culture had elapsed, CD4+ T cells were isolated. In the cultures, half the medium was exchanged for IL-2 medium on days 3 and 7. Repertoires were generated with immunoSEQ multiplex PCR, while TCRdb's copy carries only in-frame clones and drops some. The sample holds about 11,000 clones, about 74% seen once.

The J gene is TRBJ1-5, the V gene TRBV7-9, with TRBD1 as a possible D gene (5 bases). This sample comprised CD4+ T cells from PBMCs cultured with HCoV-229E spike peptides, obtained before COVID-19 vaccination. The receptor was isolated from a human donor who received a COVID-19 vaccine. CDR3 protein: CARGPGDQPQHF. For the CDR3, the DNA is TGTGCCAGGGGGCCGGGGGATCAGCCCCAGCATTTT.